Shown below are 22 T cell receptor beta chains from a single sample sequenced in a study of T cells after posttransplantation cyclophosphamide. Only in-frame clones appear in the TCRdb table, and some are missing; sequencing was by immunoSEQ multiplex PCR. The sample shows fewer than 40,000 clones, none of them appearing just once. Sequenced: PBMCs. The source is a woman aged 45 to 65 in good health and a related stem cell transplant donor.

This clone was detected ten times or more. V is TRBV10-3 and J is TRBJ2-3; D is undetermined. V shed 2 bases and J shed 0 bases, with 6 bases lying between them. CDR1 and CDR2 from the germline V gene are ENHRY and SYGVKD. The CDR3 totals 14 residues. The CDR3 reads CAISEAASTDTQYF. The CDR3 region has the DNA TGTGCCATCAGTGAGGCGGCTAGCACAGATACGCAGTATTTT.

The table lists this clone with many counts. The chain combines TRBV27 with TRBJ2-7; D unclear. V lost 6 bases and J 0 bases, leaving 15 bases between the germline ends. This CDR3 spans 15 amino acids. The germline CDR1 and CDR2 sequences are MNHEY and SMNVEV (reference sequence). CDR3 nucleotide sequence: TGTGCCAGCAGCCGGATAGCAACCTTCTCCTACGAGCAGTACTTC. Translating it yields CASSRIATFSYEQYF.

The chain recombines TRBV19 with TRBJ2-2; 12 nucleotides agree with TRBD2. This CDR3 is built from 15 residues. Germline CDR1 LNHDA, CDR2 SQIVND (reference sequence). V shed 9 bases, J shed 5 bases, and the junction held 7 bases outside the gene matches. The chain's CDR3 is CASGPGTSGTGELFF. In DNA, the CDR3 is TGTGCCAGCGGACCAGGGACTAGCGGGACCGGGGAGCTGTTTTTT. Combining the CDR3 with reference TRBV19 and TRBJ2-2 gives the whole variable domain DGGITQSPKYLFRKEGQNVTLSCEQNLNHDAMYWYRQDPGQGLRLIYYSQIVNDFQKGDIAEGYSVSREKKESFPLTVTSAQKNPTAFYLCASGPGTSGTGELFFGEGSRLTVL.

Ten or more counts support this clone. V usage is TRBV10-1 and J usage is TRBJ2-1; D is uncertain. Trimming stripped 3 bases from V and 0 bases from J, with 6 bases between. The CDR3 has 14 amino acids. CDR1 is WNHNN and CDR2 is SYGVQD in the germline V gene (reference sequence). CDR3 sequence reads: CASSDPSSYNEQFF. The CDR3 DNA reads TGCGCCAGCAGTGACCCTAGCTCCTACAATGAGCAGTTCTTC.

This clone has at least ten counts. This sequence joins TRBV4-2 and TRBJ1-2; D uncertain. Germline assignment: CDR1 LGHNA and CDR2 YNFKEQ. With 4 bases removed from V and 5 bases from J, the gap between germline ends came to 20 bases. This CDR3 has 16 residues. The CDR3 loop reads CASSRQVASRSYGYTF. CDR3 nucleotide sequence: TGTGCCAGCAGCCGCCAGGTGGCCTCCAGATCTTATGGCTACACCTTC.

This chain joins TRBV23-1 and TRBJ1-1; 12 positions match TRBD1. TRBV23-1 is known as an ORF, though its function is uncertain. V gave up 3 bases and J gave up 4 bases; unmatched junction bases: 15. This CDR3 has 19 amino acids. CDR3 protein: CASSQIPRDRGRRGTEAFF. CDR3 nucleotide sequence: TGCGCCAGCAGTCAGATCCCCCGGGACAGGGGGCGCAGGGGCACTGAAGCTTTCTTT.

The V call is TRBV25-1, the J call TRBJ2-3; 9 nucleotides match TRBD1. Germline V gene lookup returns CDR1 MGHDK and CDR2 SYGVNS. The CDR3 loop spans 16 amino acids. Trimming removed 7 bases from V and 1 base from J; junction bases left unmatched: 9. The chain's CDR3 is CASNPGQGYGTDTQYF. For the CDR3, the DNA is TGTGCCAGCAACCCTGGACAGGGGTACGGCACAGATACGCAGTATTTT.

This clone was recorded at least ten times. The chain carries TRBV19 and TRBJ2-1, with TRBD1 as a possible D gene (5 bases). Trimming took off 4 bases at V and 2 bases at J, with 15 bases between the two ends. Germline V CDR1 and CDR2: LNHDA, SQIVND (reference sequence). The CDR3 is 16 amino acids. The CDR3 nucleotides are TGTGCCAGTAGTACAGAAAACAGGTACGCCTACAATGAGCAGTTCTTC. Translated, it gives CASSTENRYAYNEQFF.

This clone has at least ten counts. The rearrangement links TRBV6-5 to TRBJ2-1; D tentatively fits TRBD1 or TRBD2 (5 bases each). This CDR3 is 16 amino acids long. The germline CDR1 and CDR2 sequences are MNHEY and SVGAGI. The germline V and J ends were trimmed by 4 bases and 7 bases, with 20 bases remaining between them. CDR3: CASSFLPRGKKNEQFF. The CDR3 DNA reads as TGTGCCAGCAGTTTCCTTCCGAGGGGAAAAAAGAATGAGCAGTTCTTC.

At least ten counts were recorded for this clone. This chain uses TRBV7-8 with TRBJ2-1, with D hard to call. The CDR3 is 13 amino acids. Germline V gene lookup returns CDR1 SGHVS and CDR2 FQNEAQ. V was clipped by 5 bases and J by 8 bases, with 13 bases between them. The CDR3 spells CASSLSGPYEQFF. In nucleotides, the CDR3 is TGTGCCAGCAGCCTATCTGGGCCCTATGAGCAGTTCTTC.

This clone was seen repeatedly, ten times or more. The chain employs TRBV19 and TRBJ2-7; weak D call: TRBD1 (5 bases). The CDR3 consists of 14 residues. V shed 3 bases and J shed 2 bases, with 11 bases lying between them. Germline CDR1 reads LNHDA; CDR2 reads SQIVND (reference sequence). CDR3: CASSIGQTAYEQYF. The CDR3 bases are TGTGCCAGTAGTATTGGACAAACCGCCTACGAGCAGTACTTC.

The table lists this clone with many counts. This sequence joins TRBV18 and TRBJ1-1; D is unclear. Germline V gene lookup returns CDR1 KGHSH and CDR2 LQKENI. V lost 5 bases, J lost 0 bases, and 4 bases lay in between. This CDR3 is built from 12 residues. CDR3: CASSFLNTEAFF. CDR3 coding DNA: TGTGCCAGCTCATTCTTGAACACTGAAGCTTTCTTT.

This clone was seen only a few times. CDR3 in DNA: TGTGCCAGCAGCCAAGATAGACGGGGAGGGAGGTTTGGGGCCAACGTCCTGACTTTC. This translates into CASSQDRRGGRFGANVLTF. The chain carries TRBV4-2 and TRBJ2-6, with TRBD2 matching over 7 bases. J lost 3 bases, V lost 0 bases, and 11 bases had no gene match. Germline CDR1 reads LGHNA; CDR2 reads YNFKEQ. This CDR3 is built from 19 residues.

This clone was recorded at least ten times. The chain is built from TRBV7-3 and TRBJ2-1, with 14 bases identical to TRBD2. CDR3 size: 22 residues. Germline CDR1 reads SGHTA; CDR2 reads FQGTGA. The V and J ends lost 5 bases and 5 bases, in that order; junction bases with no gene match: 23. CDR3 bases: TGTGCCAGCAGCCCGAAGGGGGGAGCGGGACTAGCGGGAGAGGGGCTGGACAATGAGCAGTTCTTC. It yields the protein CASSPKGGAGLAGEGLDNEQFF.

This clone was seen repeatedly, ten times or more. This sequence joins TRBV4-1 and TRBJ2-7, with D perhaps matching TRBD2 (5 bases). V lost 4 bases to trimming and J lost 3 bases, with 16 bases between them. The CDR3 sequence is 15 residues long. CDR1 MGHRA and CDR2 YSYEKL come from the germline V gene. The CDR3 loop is CASSPGVVAHYEQYF. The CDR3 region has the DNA TGCGCCAGCAGCCCCGGGGTGGTAGCTCACTACGAGCAGTACTTC.

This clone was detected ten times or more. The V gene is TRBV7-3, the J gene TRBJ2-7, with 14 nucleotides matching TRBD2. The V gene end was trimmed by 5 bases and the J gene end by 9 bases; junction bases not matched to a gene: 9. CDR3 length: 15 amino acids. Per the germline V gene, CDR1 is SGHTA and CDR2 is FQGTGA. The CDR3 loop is CASSLRGLAGEVQYF. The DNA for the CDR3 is TGTGCCAGCAGCCTGCGGGGACTAGCGGGAGAGGTGCAGTACTTC.

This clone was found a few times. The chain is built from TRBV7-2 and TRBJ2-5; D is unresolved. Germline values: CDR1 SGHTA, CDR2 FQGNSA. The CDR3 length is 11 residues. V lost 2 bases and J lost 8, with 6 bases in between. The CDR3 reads CASSLQATQYF. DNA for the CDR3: TGTGCCAGCAGCTTACAGGCTACCCAGTACTTC.

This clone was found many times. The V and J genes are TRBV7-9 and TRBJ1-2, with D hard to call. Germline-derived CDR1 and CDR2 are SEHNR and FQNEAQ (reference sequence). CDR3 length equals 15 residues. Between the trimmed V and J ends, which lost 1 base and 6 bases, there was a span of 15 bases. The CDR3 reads CASSLGGHGYDGYTF. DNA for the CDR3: TGTGCCAGCAGCTTAGGCGGTCACGGCTATGATGGCTACACCTTC.

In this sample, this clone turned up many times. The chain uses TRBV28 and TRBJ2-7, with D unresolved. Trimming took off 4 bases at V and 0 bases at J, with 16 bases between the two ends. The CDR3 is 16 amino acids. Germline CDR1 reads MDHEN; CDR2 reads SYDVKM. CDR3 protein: CASSSPSKRLSYEQYF. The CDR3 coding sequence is TGTGCCAGCAGTTCTCCGTCCAAGCGCCTCTCCTACGAGCAGTACTTC.

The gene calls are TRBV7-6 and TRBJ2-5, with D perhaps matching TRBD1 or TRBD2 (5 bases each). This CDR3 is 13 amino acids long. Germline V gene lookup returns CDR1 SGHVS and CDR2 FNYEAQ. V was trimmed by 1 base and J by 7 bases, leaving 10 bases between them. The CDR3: CASSLERGRTQYF. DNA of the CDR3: TGTGCCAGCAGCTTAGAGAGGGGAAGGACCCAGTACTTC. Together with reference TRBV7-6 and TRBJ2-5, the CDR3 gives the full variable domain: GAGVSQSPRYKVTKRGQDVALRCDPISGHVSLYWYRQALGQGPEFLTYFNYEAQQDKSGLPNDRFSAERPEGSISTLTIQRTEQRDSAMYRCASSLERGRTQYFGPGTRLLVL.

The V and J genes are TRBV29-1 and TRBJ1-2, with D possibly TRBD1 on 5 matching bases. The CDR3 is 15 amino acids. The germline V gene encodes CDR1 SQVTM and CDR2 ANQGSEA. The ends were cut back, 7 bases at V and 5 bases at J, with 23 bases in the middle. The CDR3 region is CSASGGAILMYGYTF. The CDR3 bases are TGCAGCGCTTCAGGAGGGGCCATACTTATGTATGGCTACACCTTC. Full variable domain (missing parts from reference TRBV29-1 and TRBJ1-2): SAVISQKPSRDICQRGTSLTIQCQVDSQVTMMFWYRQQPGQSLTLIATANQGSEATYESGFVIDKFPISRPNLTFSTLTVSNMSPEDSSIYLCSASGGAILMYGYTFGSGTRLTVV.

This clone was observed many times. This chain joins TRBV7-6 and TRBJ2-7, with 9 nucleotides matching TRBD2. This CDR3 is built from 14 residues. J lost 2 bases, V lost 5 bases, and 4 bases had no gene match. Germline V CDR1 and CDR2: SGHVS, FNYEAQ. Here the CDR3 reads CASSLSGRTYEQYF. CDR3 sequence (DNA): TGTGCCAGCAGCCTTAGCGGGAGAACCTACGAGCAGTACTTC.